The 27 T cell receptor beta chains presented below share a single source sample, sequenced in a study of OX40 agonist ivuxolimab in advanced cancers. Library prep was done by the immunoSEQ multiplex PCR assay. TCRdb stores this immuneACCESS table with in-frame sequences only. Part of the clones is absent; in the studies checked, under half of the shortfall reflects unresolved V genes, and no reason is known for the rest. The sample table shows 30,000 to 35,000 clones, and roughly 80% are seen once. The leading ten clones occupy 23% of the sample. Sequenced here: CD4+ or CD8+ T cells sorted from blood, sampled in a trial of the OX40 agonist ivuxolimab. These receptor sequences come from an adult with an advanced solid tumor such as melanoma, head and neck, liver or kidney cancer.

This sequence joins TRBV27 and TRBJ2-7, with a possible D match to TRBD1 (6 bases). The CDR3 runs 14 residues. V gave up 6 bases and J gave up 3 bases, with 15 bases separating them. Looked up from germline, CDR1 is MNHEY and CDR2 is SMNVEV (reference sequence). The CDR3 here is CASSPGTSHYEQYF. The CDR3 DNA is TGTGCCAGCAGCCCCGGGACAAGCCACTACGAGCAGTACTTC.

The V gene is TRBV6-6, the J gene TRBJ2-1; 14 positions match TRBD2. Trimming took 6 bases from V and 8 from J; bases not matched to a gene: 6. Germline values: CDR1 MNHNY, CDR2 SVGAGI (reference sequence). This CDR3 has 15 residues. The CDR3 region is CASSQTSGRGDEQFF. The CDR3 DNA is TGTGCCAGCAGCCAGACTAGCGGGAGGGGGGATGAGCAGTTCTTC.

This chain joins TRBV29-1 and TRBJ2-1; tentative D call: TRBD1 (6 bases). Per the germline V gene, CDR1 is SQVTM and CDR2 is ANQGSEA. The CDR3 runs to 11 residues. With 3 bases removed from V and 6 bases from J, the gap between germline ends came to 6 bases. The CDR3 DNA sequence: TGCAGCGTTGACAGGGGCAATGAGCAGTTCTTC. Its translation: CSVDRGNEQFF.

This clone has just one count. V usage is TRBV19 and J usage is TRBJ2-7; D gene uncertain. This CDR3 has 13 residues. Trimming took off 5 bases at V and 0 bases at J, with 8 bases between the two ends. Germline loops: CDR1 LNHDA, CDR2 SQIVND (reference sequence). The CDR3 is CASSAADSYEQYF. The CDR3 DNA reads TGTGCCAGTAGTGCCGCTGACTCCTACGAGCAGTACTTC.

V is TRBV4-1 and J is TRBJ1-1, with D uncertain. The V gene lost 1 base and the J gene lost 3 bases, with 12 bases spanning the gap. The CDR3 runs 15 residues. The germline CDR1 and CDR2 sequences are MGHRA and YSYEKL. CDR3 nucleotide sequence: TGCGCCAGCAGCCAAGTGAGAGGCAGGTACACTGAAGCTTTCTTT. It yields the protein CASSQVRGRYTEAFF.

This clone has a handful of counts. This chain links TRBV6-1 with TRBJ1-6; D remains unclear. Germline V gene data show CDR1 as MNHNS and CDR2 as SASEGT. This CDR3 has 15 amino acids. V was clipped by 0 bases and J by 9 bases, with 12 bases between them. The CDR3 DNA reads as TGTGCCAGCAGTGAAGCGGACGGGTCGAGTTCACCCCTCCACTTT. Translated: CASSEADGSSSPLHF.

There are a few counts of this clone. The J gene is TRBJ2-1, the V gene TRBV6-4; 10 bases are shared with TRBD1. CDR1 is MRHNA and CDR2 is SNTAGT in the germline V gene. J gave up 3 bases and V 0 bases, and 2 bases lay outside the gene matches. CDR3 length equals 16 residues. CDR3 region: CASSDSGTGDYNEQFF. CDR3 DNA sequence: TGTGCCAGCAGTGACTCCGGGACAGGGGACTACAATGAGCAGTTCTTC.

This clone has only a few counts. The DNA for the CDR3 is TGTGCCAGCAGTGACTCACTAGCGGGGGGAAATGAGCAGTTCTTC. Residues: CASSDSLAGGNEQFF. The gene calls are TRBV6-4 and TRBJ2-1; TRBD2 matches at 12 bases. Germline assignment: CDR1 MRHNA and CDR2 SNTAGT. The CDR3 consists of 15 residues. Germline trimming cut 0 bases from V and 7 bases from J; bases unmatched to any gene: 1.

The chain joins TRBV7-9 to TRBJ2-1; D gene unclear. Per germline, CDR1 SEHNR and CDR2 FQNEAQ (reference sequence). The CDR3 has 13 residues. V gave up 3 bases and J gave up 4 bases, with 7 bases separating them. This CDR3 is CASSFRLYNEQFF. CDR3 sequence (DNA): TGTGCCAGCAGCTTTCGACTTTACAATGAGCAGTTCTTC.

There are a few counts of this clone. This chain links TRBV7-8 with TRBJ2-7; D is uncertain. Germline CDR1 SGHVS, CDR2 FQNEAQ. The V and J ends lost 5 bases and 4 bases respectively, with 9 bases between them. The CDR3 extends over 12 amino acids. Here the CDR3 reads CASSGRRYEQYF. The CDR3 coding sequence is TGTGCCAGCAGCGGTAGAAGATACGAGCAGTACTTC.

The chain has TRBV27 and TRBJ2-1, with 10 bases identical to TRBD2. Germline loops: CDR1 MNHEY, CDR2 SMNVEV (reference sequence). CDR3 length: 15 residues. V was clipped by 6 bases and J by 3 bases; unmatched bases: 5. CDR3 sequence: CASRSVAGGYNEQFF. CDR3 nucleotides: TGTGCCAGCAGGTCGGTAGCGGGAGGCTACAATGAGCAGTTCTTC.

V is TRBV5-8 and J is TRBJ2-5; D ambiguous. Germline CDR1 is SGHTS and CDR2 is YDEGEE. V gave up 3 bases and J gave up 5 bases, with 14 bases separating them. There are 14 residues in the CDR3. The CDR3 is CASSSALAWETQYF. CDR3 sequence (DNA): TGTGCCAGCAGCTCTGCTTTAGCCTGGGAGACCCAGTACTTC.

In this sample, this clone turned up a few times. A single base separates this from a much larger clone, so it may be a read error. Distinct nucleotide sequences in the sample also encode this CDR3. The chain combines TRBV7-6 with TRBJ1-1, with unresolved D. Trimming cost V 1 base and J 1 base, with 4 bases left between them. Germline V lookup: CDR1 SGHVS, CDR2 FNYEAQ. The CDR3 is 13 residues long. The CDR3 loop is CASSLGENTEAFF. The CDR3 DNA is TGTGCCAGCAGCTTAGGAGAGAACACTGAAGCTTTCTTT.

This clone was found once. J is TRBJ1-1 and V is TRBV5-1; 11 nucleotides agree with TRBD1. The CDR3 consists of 14 residues. Germline CDR1 SGHRS, CDR2 YFSETQ. V lost 4 bases to trimming and J lost 5 bases; unmatched junction nucleotides: 4. The CDR3 DNA is TGCGCCAGCAGCCCAGGACAGGGGGCGACTGAAGCTTTCTTT. It translates to CASSPGQGATEAFF. The entire variable domain, with the rest obtained from reference TRBV5-1 and TRBJ1-1, is as follows: KAGVTQTPRYLIKTRGQQVTLSCSPISGHRSVSWYQQTPGQGLQFLFEYFSETQRNKGNFPGRFSGRQFSNSRSEMNVSTLELGDSALYLCASSPGQGATEAFFGQGTRLTVV.

This clone was recorded once. The chain is built from TRBV19 and TRBJ2-7, with 7 bases aligning to TRBD2. V dropped 5 bases and J dropped 2; count of bases not matched to a gene: 6. Germline CDR1 reads LNHDA; CDR2 reads SQIVND (reference sequence). CDR3 length equals 14 residues. CDR3 DNA: TGTGCCAGTAGTGCACTAGCGTCCCCCTACGAGCAGTACTTC. This sequence encodes CASSALASPYEQYF.

The chain carries TRBV7-9 and TRBJ2-7, with 9 bases fitting TRBD2. CDR1 and CDR2 from the germline V gene are SEHNR and FQNEAQ (reference sequence). The CDR3 runs to 15 residues. J lost 5 bases, V lost 2 bases, and 7 bases had no gene match. Here the CDR3 DNA reads TGTGCCAGCAGCTTAAACGCGGGGGGGCCCCACGAGCAGTACTTC. This encodes CASSLNAGGPHEQYF.

The chain recombines TRBV7-9 with TRBJ2-2; D perhaps matches TRBD2 (6 bases). Trimming took off 8 bases at V and 3 bases at J, with 13 bases between the two ends. This CDR3 has 14 residues. In germline, CDR1 is SEHNR, CDR2 FQNEAQ (reference sequence). The CDR3 loop reads CASYGGEDTGELFF. CDR3 sequence (DNA): TGTGCCAGCTATGGAGGGGAGGACACCGGGGAGCTGTTTTTT.

This clone appeared a single time. The rearrangement uses TRBV7-6 and TRBJ2-2; no firm D call. Trimming stripped 3 bases from V and 6 bases from J, with 5 bases between. The CDR3 sequence is 12 residues long. Germline assignment: CDR1 SGHVS and CDR2 FNYEAQ. The CDR3 here is CASSFGSGELFF. The CDR3 nucleotides are TGTGCCAGCAGCTTCGGGTCCGGGGAGCTGTTTTTT.

The gene calls are TRBV18 and TRBJ2-3; 7 nucleotides align to TRBD1. With 2 bases clipped from V and 4 bases from J, the junction kept 12 bases outside the gene matches. The CDR3 runs 17 residues. Looked up from germline, CDR1 is KGHSH and CDR2 is LQKENI. CDR3 sequence (DNA): TGTGCCAGCTCACCAACAGGGGCCGACTCCGCCTCAGATACGCAGTATTTT. This codes for CASSPTGADSASDTQYF.

The chain uses TRBV4-2 and TRBJ2-2; 7 bases line up with TRBD1. With V trimmed by 3 bases and J by 5 bases, 9 bases remained unmatched. The length of the CDR3 is 16 residues. Looked up from germline, CDR1 is LGHNA and CDR2 is YNFKEQ. The CDR3 loop is CASSQHSTGFTGELFF. The DNA of the CDR3 is TGTGCCAGCAGCCAGCACTCGACAGGGTTTACCGGGGAGCTGTTTTTT.

This chain joins TRBV2 and TRBJ1-2; D gene uncertain. There are 12 residues in the CDR3. Germline V gene sequence: CDR1 SNHLY, CDR2 FYNNEI. V was cut by 6 bases and J by 4 bases, with 9 bases left in between. The CDR3 coding sequence is TGTGCCAGCAGCCTATGGGCCTATGGCTACACCTTC. Translating gives CASSLWAYGYTF.

The chain recombines TRBV5-1 with TRBJ2-7; tentatively, D is TRBD1 (5 bases). The CDR3 spans 14 residues. V shed 7 bases and J shed 7 bases, with 21 bases lying between them. Per the germline V gene, CDR1 is SGHRS and CDR2 is YFSETQ. In DNA form, the CDR3 reads TGCGCCAGCGGGGCTCCTTCTAGATACGAAGAGCAGTACTTC. Protein product: CASGAPSRYEEQYF.

The chain combines TRBV4-1 with TRBJ1-6; D call uncertain. Trimming cost V 6 bases and J 12 bases, with 6 bases left between them. In germline, CDR1 is MGHRA, CDR2 YSYEKL. This CDR3 contains 10 residues. The CDR3, as DNA: TGCGCCAGCAGGCCCGAACCCCTCCACTTT. Protein sequence: CASRPEPLHF.

This sequence joins TRBV28 and TRBJ2-7; 13 nucleotides line up with TRBD2. J was trimmed by 4 bases and V by 6 bases; bases with no gene match: 6. This CDR3 has 15 amino acids. CDR1 is MDHEN and CDR2 is SYDVKM in the germline V gene. Here the CDR3 DNA reads TGTGCCAGCAGGATGACTAGCGGGAGGACGTACGAGCAGTACTTC. Translated: CASRMTSGRTYEQYF.

This clone was seen a single time. The chain is built from TRBV7-9 and TRBJ2-7; 7 bases agree with TRBD2. V trimming: 5 bases; J trimming: 2 bases; junction bases outside the gene matches: 6. In germline, CDR1 is SEHNR, CDR2 FQNEAQ (reference sequence). There are 14 residues in the CDR3. CDR3: CASSPSGMAYEQYF. Here the CDR3 DNA reads TGTGCCAGCAGCCCCAGCGGGATGGCCTACGAGCAGTACTTC.

J is TRBJ2-1 and V is TRBV2, with 7 bases fitting TRBD1. The V gene end was trimmed by 6 bases and the J gene end by 5 bases; junction bases not matched to a gene: 10. The CDR3 sequence is 15 residues long. In germline, CDR1 is SNHLY, CDR2 FYNNEI. The CDR3 coding sequence is TGTGCCAGCAGGGTGGGACAGAGAATCCACAATGAGCAGTTCTTC. Protein: CASRVGQRIHNEQFF.

The chain links TRBV4-3 to TRBJ1-3; 8 nucleotides match TRBD1. V was pared by 0 bases and J by 2 bases, with 6 bases of the junction left unmatched. Germline lookup yields CDR1 LGHNA and CDR2 YSLEER. The CDR3 covers 17 residues. CDR3 in amino acids: CASSQDPRQGTGNTIYF. CDR3 DNA: TGCGCCAGCAGCCAAGATCCCAGACAGGGGACTGGAAACACCATATATTTT.